What follows describes a single T cell receptor beta chain. Authors' data handling: Amplification of reference gene primers was used by the study to estimate nucleated cell counts. Assay used: immunoSEQ multiplex PCR; TCRdb lists only in-frame clones, some missing. The V and J calls and clone size were taken over from that table, and D and trimming were inferred from the DNA. The sample shows about 400,000 clones, approximately 90% of them seen only once. The source of the sample is a study of blood T cell repertoires in COVID-19. At the level of the study: The cDNA or gDNA used as material had been derived from T cells, B-cell-depleted T cells, or PBMCs.

V was trimmed by 7 bases and J by 2 bases, leaving 12 bases between them. The CDR3 runs 13 residues. Germline CDR1 and CDR2: SGHVS and FQNEAQ. The specimen sequenced was PBMCs or T cells enriched from blood (not recorded which). This TCR derives from a young woman with acute COVID-19. The V and J genes are TRBV7-8 and TRBJ2-7; unclear D gene. The CDR3, as DNA: TGTGCCAGCAAAGACACAAAAGCCTACGAGCAGTACTTC. Protein sequence: CASKDTKAYEQYF.